Listed below are T cell receptor beta chains from one sample, sequenced in a study of cytomegalovirus exposure and HLA in healthy donors. Here immunoSEQ multiplex PCR was the method, and the copy in TCRdb shows in-frame clones only, minus some. Altogether about 77,000 clones are present, more than 60% being singletons, with the ten largest covering 1.6%. The sequencing input was PBMCs. The receptor set was obtained from a man between 35 and 55 years old in good health and CMV-seronegative. The CDR3 runs from the conserved cysteine through the conserved F or W. Each record gives: D gene, clone size, V gene, J gene, CDR3 DNA, CDR3 protein. A D gene is named only where the DNA matches it firmly. For some rows the clone size is stated as once, few or many, or as a class when expanded; others skip it.

>-|-|TRBV18|TRBJ1-5
TGTGCCAGCTCACCAGCTGGGGGGGTAGGGAATCAGCCCCAGCATTTT
CASSPAGGVGNQPQHF
>-|-|TRBV7-6|TRBJ2-1
TGTGCCAGCAGCTCACTCGGGGGGCCCTACAATGAGCAGTTCTTC
CASSSLGGPYNEQFF
>TRBD1|-|TRBV19|TRBJ1-5
TGTGCCAGTAGGGATAGGGACAGGGGGTCTCAGCCCCAGCATTTT
CASRDRDRGSQPQHF
>-|once|TRBV29-1|TRBJ1-5
TGCAGCGTCTCGGAACAGGGCCCCAATCAGCCCCAGCATTTT
CSVSEQGPNQPQHF
>-|-|TRBV7-6|TRBJ2-5
TGTGCCAGCAGTATACAGCCGGTCCAAGAGACCCAGTACTTC
CASSIQPVQETQYF
>TRBD1|-|TRBV10-3|TRBJ2-7
TGTGCCATCAGTCCCGGGACAGGGGGCGTCTACGAGCAGTACTTC
CAISPGTGGVYEQYF
>-|-|TRBV5-6|TRBJ2-2
TGTGCCAGCAGCTCACTAAGTGGCTCATCTTGGGAGCTGTTTTTT
CASSSLSGSSWELFF
>-|-|TRBV6-1|TRBJ2-2
TGTGCCAGCAACGCAGGGCCTGAGACCGGGGAGCTGTTTTTT
CASNAGPETGELFF
>TRBD1|-|TRBV12-5|TRBJ1-5
TGTGCTAGTGGTTCCGGACAGGGCAATCAGCCCCAGCATTTT
CASGSGQGNQPQHF
>-|-|TRBV19|TRBJ1-4
TGTGCCAGTAGCTTCCCAGGGGTTCAGGAAAAACTGTTTTTT
CASSFPGVQEKLFF
>-|once|TRBV6-5|TRBJ1-4
TGTGCCAGCAGTTACTCGACAGCTAATGAAAAACTGTTTTTT
CASSYSTANEKLFF
>-|-|TRBV7-8|TRBJ2-2
TGTGCCAGCAGCTTCCGGCGGGATGGGACCGGGGAGCTGTTTTTT
CASSFRRDGTGELFF
>-|few|TRBV6-5|TRBJ2-1
TGTGCCAGCAGTATAGCTGGTGAGCAGTTCTTC
CASSIAGEQFF
>-|-|TRBV29-1|TRBJ2-7
TGCAGCGTTGCTCTTGACCCCCAGGGGGAGCAGTACTTC
CSVALDPQGEQYF
>-|-|TRBV7-9|TRBJ2-5
TGTTCCAGCAGCTTGGACTCGTACTTACAGTACTTC
CSSSLDSYLQYF
>TRBD2|-|TRBV9|TRBJ2-7
TGTGCCAGCAGCGTAGCTCCGACTAGCGGGATCTCCTACGAGCAGTACTTC
CASSVAPTSGISYEQYF
>-|-|TRBV5-1|TRBJ1-4
TGCGCCAGCAGCTTTGGGAACTCAGGGATCACTAATGAAAAACTGTTTTTT
CASSFGNSGITNEKLFF
>-|-|TRBV19|TRBJ2-1
TGTGCCAGTAGCACCGGGACTGGAAGCAATGAGCAGTTCTTC
CASSTGTGSNEQFF
>-|-|TRBV6-1|TRBJ1-1
TGTGCCAGCAGCGAAGAGGGAAGCGGGGCGGAAGCTTTCTTT
CASSEEGSGAEAFF
>TRBD1|-|TRBV5-1|TRBJ2-5
TGCGCCAGCAGCTTATCAGGGGGCTTGGAGACCCAGTACTTC
CASSLSGGLETQYF